The rows below give T cell receptor beta chains drawn from one sample of a study of spatial heterogeneity in lung cancer. One entry per CDR3 protein results from TCRdb running MiXCR on the 5' RACE reads. The sample has about 100,000 distinct CDR3 sequences; 4.4% are singletons. This specimen consisted of lung tumor tissue, obtained at surgery. The receptors come from a male donor with early-stage non-small cell lung cancer. The CDR3 runs from the conserved cysteine through the conserved F or W. D genes are given only for firm matches. Some rows have no size entry. The others give once, few or many, or a class for an expanded clone.

many,-,TRBJ1-3,TRBV6-5,CASRPGGGVLGNTIYF,TGTGCCAGCAGGCCGGGAGGGGGGGTCCTTGGAAACACCATATATTTT
many,-,TRBJ1-6,TRBV12-5,CASGLVTSSPLHF,TGTGCTAGTGGTTTGGTAACGTCCTCACCCCTCCACTTT
many,-,TRBJ1-6,TRBV9,CASSGGEDEPLHF,TGTGCCAGCAGCGGAGGGGAGGACGAACCCCTCCACTTT
many,-,TRBJ2-4,TRBV14,CASSQSDSKNIQYF,TGTGCCAGCAGCCAGTCGGACAGCAAAAACATTCAGTACTTC
many,-,TRBJ1-5,TRBV5-1,CASSLESGQPQHF,TGCGCCAGCAGCTTGGAGTCCGGGCAGCCCCAGCATTTT
-,-,TRBJ1-1,TRBV6-5,CASSFATLSSEAFF,TGTGCCAGCAGTTTTGCTACGCTTAGTTCTGAAGCTTTCTTT
many,-,TRBJ2-2,TRBV5-1,CASRAGTLNTGELFF,TGCGCCAGCAGGGCCGGGACGCTGAACACCGGGGAGCTGTTTTTT
many,TRBD1,TRBJ1-2,TRBV10-3,CAIRQGARDYGYTF,TGTGCCATCAGGCAGGGGGCGAGGGACTATGGCTACACCTTC
few,TRBD1,TRBJ1-1,TRBV4-1,CASSRQDRGPNTEAFF,TGCGCCAGCAGCCGGCAGGACAGGGGGCCGAACACTGAAGCTTTCTTT
many,-,TRBJ2-6,TRBV6-1,CASSEAMEANVLTF,TGTGCCAGCAGTGAAGCGATGGAGGCCAACGTCCTGACTTTC